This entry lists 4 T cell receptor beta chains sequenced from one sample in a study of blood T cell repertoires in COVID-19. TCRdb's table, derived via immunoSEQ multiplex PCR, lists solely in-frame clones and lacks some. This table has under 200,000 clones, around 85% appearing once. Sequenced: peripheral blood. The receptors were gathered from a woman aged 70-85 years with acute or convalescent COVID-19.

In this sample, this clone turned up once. The CDR3 protein is CASSLGGSNYGYTF. CDR3 sequence (DNA): TGTGCCAGCAGCTTAGGAGGCAGTAACTATGGCTACACCTTC. This chain links TRBV7-2 with TRBJ1-2; D not certain. This CDR3 is 14 amino acids long. Germline-derived CDR1 and CDR2 are SGHTA and FQGNSA. V was clipped by 1 base and J by 1 base, with 7 bases between them.

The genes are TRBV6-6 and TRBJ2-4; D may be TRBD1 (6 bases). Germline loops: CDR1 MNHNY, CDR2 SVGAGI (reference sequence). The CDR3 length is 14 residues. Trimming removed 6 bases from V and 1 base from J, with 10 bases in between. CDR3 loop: CASSQGLAKNIQYF. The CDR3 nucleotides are TGTGCCAGCAGCCAGGGGTTGGCCAAAAACATTCAGTACTTC.

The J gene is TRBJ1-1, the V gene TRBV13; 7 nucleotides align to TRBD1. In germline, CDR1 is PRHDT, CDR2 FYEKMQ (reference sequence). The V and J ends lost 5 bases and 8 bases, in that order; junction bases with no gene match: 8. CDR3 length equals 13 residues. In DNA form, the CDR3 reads TGTGCCAGCAGCCCCGGGACAGAGACAGAAGCTTTCTTT. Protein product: CASSPGTETEAFF.

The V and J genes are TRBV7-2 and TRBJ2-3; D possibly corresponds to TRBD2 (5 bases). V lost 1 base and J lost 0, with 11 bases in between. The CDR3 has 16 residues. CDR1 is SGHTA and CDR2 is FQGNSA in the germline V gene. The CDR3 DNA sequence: TGTGCCAGCAGCTTAGAGAGAGGGTTCAGCACAGATACGCAGTATTTT. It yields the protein CASSLERGFSTDTQYF.